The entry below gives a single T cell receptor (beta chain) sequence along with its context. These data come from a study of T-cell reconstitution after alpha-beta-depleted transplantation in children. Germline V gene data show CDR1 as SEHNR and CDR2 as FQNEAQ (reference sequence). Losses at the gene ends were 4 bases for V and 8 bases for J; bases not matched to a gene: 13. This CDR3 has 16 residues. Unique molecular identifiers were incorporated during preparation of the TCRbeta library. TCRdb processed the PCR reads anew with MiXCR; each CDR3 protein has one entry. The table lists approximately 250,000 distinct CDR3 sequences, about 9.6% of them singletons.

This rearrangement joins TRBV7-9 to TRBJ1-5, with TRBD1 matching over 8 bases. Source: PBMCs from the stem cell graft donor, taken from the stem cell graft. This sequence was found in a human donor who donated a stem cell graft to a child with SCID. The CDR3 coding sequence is TGTGCCAGCAGCTCAGCCGCAGGGGGCGCGAGTAAGCCCCAGCATTTT. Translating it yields CASSSAAGGASKPQHF.